The 23 T cell receptor beta chains listed next were all sequenced from one sample in a study of blood T cells in healthy people across ages. A second roughly 7 to 11 cycle PCR used barcoded and J-beta primers. TCRdb ran MiXCR on the 5' RACE reads and lists one entry per CDR3 protein. Seen here are roughly 1,300,000 distinct CDR3 sequences, 59% observed once, and the top ten hold 5.5% to 8%. What was sequenced was blood. Receptors were obtained from a young man in good health.

The gene calls are TRBV27 and TRBJ2-1; the match to TRBD2 covers 13 bases. The germline V gene has CDR1 MNHEY and CDR2 SMNVEV (reference sequence). The CDR3 sequence is 16 residues long. V was clipped by 5 bases and J by 2 bases; unmatched bases: 3. The CDR3 region is CASSETSGGTYNEQFF. CDR3 DNA sequence: TGTGCCAGCAGTGAGACTAGCGGGGGGACCTACAATGAGCAGTTCTTC.

This clonotype occurred a few times. The V call is TRBV6-4, the J call TRBJ1-1; tentatively, D is TRBD1 (5 bases). The V end lost 3 bases, the J end lost 3 bases, and 8 bases lay between the germline ends. The CDR3 extends over 13 amino acids. Per the germline V gene, CDR1 is MRHNA and CDR2 is SNTAGT. In nucleotides, the CDR3 is TGTGCCAGCAGTGAGGGGGAGGACACTGAAGCTTTCTTT. Translated: CASSEGEDTEAFF.

The J gene is TRBJ2-1, the V gene TRBV13; the D gene is possibly TRBD2 (5 bases). V dropped 0 bases and J dropped 9 bases, with 27 bases sitting between them. Germline V CDR1 and CDR2: PRHDT, FYEKMQ (reference sequence). The CDR3 is 19 amino acids. DNA for the CDR3: TGTGCCAGCAGCTTAGGGGAGGCGGCCCCAACCGCCCAATCTGGTGAGCAGTTCTTC. This gives the protein CASSLGEAAPTAQSGEQFF.

There are a few counts of this clonotype. The gene calls are TRBV6-6 and TRBJ2-1; 10 bases line up with TRBD2. CDR1 and CDR2 from the germline V gene are MNHNY and SVGAGI (reference sequence). Trimming at V came to 0 bases and at J to 6 bases, leaving 2 bases not matched to a gene. The CDR3 is 15 amino acids. The CDR3 protein is CASSYSAGGPNEQFF. The CDR3 DNA is TGTGCCAGCAGTTACTCAGCGGGAGGGCCCAATGAGCAGTTCTTC.

This CDR3 reads CASSKGQGVGYTF. CDR3 DNA: TGTGCCAGCAGTAAGGGACAGGGAGTTGGCTACACCTTC. This chain links TRBV12-3 or TRBV12-4 with TRBJ1-2; TRBD1 agrees at 9 bases. Trimming removed 5 bases from V and 7 bases from J; junction bases left unmatched: 5. This CDR3 comprises 13 residues.

CDR3: CSAPNPNFYEQYF. The CDR3 bases are TGCAGTGCTCCGAATCCAAACTTCTACGAGCAGTACTTC. The rearrangement joins TRBV20-1 to TRBJ2-7, with unresolved D. The germline V and J ends were trimmed by 5 bases and 3 bases, with 14 bases remaining between them. CDR1 DFQATT and CDR2 SNEGSKA come from the germline V gene (reference sequence). The CDR3 consists of 13 residues.

The V call is TRBV6-2 or TRBV6-3, the J call TRBJ2-3; D remains unclear. V lost 5 bases to trimming and J lost 4 bases, with 13 bases between them. In germline, CDR1 is MNHEY, CDR2 SVGEGT. This CDR3 spans 14 amino acids. CDR3 coding DNA: TGTGCCAGCAGTAACCAGATCTGGGCAGATACGCAGTATTTT. Translation: CASSNQIWADTQYF.

This clonotype was recorded a few times. The chain employs TRBV12-3 or TRBV12-4 and TRBJ1-3, with 8 bases that match TRBD1. V was pared by 5 bases and J by 3 bases, with 3 bases of the junction left unmatched. The CDR3 totals 14 residues. The chain's CDR3 is CASSPGGGGNTIYF. The CDR3 region has the DNA TGTGCCAGCAGTCCAGGGGGCGGTGGAAACACCATATATTTT.

In this sample, this clonotype turned up a few times. The genes are TRBV20-1 and TRBJ2-1; the D is unclear. Germline values: CDR1 DFQATT, CDR2 SNEGSKA (reference sequence). The CDR3 is made up of 13 amino acids. V was trimmed by 1 base and J by 5 bases, leaving 9 bases between them. CDR3 in DNA: TGCAGTGCTAGAGCTGCTACAAACAATGAGCAGTTCTTC. Translation: CSARAATNNEQFF.

Regarding this clonotype: Its ends do not fully match the called genes, so a read error is possible. The chain recombines TRBV5-1 with TRBJ2-5, with D possibly TRBD1 on 6 matching bases. CDR1 and CDR2 from the germline V gene are SGHRS and YFSETQ. The CDR3 is 14 amino acids. The CDR3 DNA is TGCACCAGCAGCGTGGACAGCGAGGGAGTGACCCAGTACTTC. It specifies CTSSVDSEGVTQYF.

The rearrangement uses TRBV21-1 and TRBJ1-2; the table gives TRBD1 as D, unverified against the DNA. TRBV21-1 is a documented pseudogene. CDR3 length equals 13 residues. This CDR3 is CASFNTGSYGYTF. The DNA for the CDR3 is TGTGCCAGCTTTAATACAGGGTCATATGGCTACACCTTC.

On this clonotype: One end of the junction varies from germline; a read error may be responsible. This rearrangement joins TRBV5-5 to TRBJ2-1; TRBD2 matches at 10 bases. This CDR3 comprises 16 residues. Germline-derived CDR1 and CDR2 are SGHKS and YYEKEE (reference sequence). In nucleotides, the CDR3 is TGTGCCAGCAGTTTGGGACTAGCGAGACGGTACAATGAGCAGTTCTTC. Encoded protein: CASSLGLARRYNEQFF.

V gene TRBV29-1 combines with J gene TRBJ2-6; maybe TRBD1 (5 bases). CDR3 length: 16 amino acids. Trimming took 0 bases from V and 2 from J, leaving 11 bases between them. Germline lookup yields CDR1 SQVTM and CDR2 ANQGSEA. The CDR3, as DNA: TGCAGCGTTGAAGAAGAAAGCAGGGCTGGGGCCAACGTCCTGACTTTC. Its translation is CSVEEESRAGANVLTF.

This clonotype showed up just a few times. The J gene is TRBJ2-2, the V gene TRBV6-5; D ambiguous. Per the germline V gene, CDR1 is MNHEY and CDR2 is SVGAGI. This CDR3 contains 11 residues. Trimming shortened V by 6 bases and J by 5 bases, and 4 bases separated the two germline ends. CDR3 in DNA: TGTGCCAGCAGGCAAACCGGGGAGCTGTTTTTT. Encoded protein: CASRQTGELFF.

This clonotype has more than one count but fewer than ten. The chain combines TRBV12-3 or TRBV12-4 with TRBJ2-3; TRBD2 aligns across 7 bases. This CDR3 contains 13 residues. With 6 bases clipped from V and 5 bases from J, the junction kept 5 bases outside the gene matches. In DNA, the CDR3 is TGTGCCAGCAGCATGGGAGGGAAAGATACGCAGTATTTT. Translated, it gives CASSMGGKDTQYF.

In this sample, this clonotype turned up a few times. CDR3 bases: TGTGCCAGCAGCCAGCAACAGGCGCTCCAAGAGACCCAGTACTTC. Protein: CASSQQQALQETQYF. The chain is built from TRBV3-1 and TRBJ2-5; maybe TRBD1 (5 bases). With 3 bases removed from V and 1 base from J, the gap between germline ends came to 12 bases. This CDR3 region has 15 residues. Germline V gives CDR1 LGHDT, CDR2 YNNKEL (reference sequence).

The gene calls are TRBV28 and TRBJ2-7, with 14 nucleotides matching TRBD2. The CDR3 sequence is 14 residues long. J was trimmed by 7 bases and V by 4 bases; bases with no gene match: 3. From germline, CDR1 is MDHEN and CDR2 SYDVKM. The CDR3 is CASSWTSGGLEQYF. CDR3 nucleotide sequence: TGTGCCAGCAGTTGGACTAGCGGGGGGTTGGAGCAGTACTTC.

The chain combines TRBV12-3 or TRBV12-4 with TRBJ1-4; D is ambiguous. The germline V and J ends were trimmed by 5 bases and 2 bases, with 9 bases remaining between them. CDR3 length: 14 amino acids. CDR3 residues: CASSIGGTNEKLFF. The DNA of the CDR3 is TGTGCCAGCAGTATAGGTGGCACTAATGAAAAACTGTTTTTT.

The rearrangement uses TRBV20-1 and TRBJ1-1; 8 bases agree with TRBD1. The length of the CDR3 is 15 residues. The V gene end was trimmed by 6 bases and the J gene end by 5 bases; junction bases not matched to a gene: 14. From germline, CDR1 is DFQATT and CDR2 SNEGSKA (reference sequence). The CDR3 spells CSASPTGEVWTEAFF. In nucleotides, the CDR3 is TGCAGTGCGAGCCCGACAGGGGAGGTTTGGACTGAAGCTTTCTTT.

This clonotype came up a few times. The chain links TRBV10-3 to TRBJ2-3; TRBD2 matches 11 bases. The V and J ends lost 4 bases and 5 bases, in that order; junction bases with no gene match: 8. The germline gives CDR1 ENHRY, CDR2 SYGVKD. This CDR3 contains 16 residues. CDR3 residues: CAISARLAGSIDTQYF. CDR3 nucleotides: TGTGCCATCAGTGCCAGACTAGCGGGGTCGATAGATACGCAGTATTTT.

The chain employs TRBV29-1 and TRBJ1-2; 7 positions agree with TRBD1. CDR3 length: 14 residues. The germline V gene has CDR1 SQVTM and CDR2 ANQGSEA. V trimming: 2 bases; J trimming: 4 bases; junction bases outside the gene matches: 7. The CDR3 region has the DNA TGCAGCGTTGAATCGAGGGGGCCAGGCTATGGCTACACCTTC. This encodes CSVESRGPGYGYTF.

This rearrangement joins TRBV20-1 to TRBJ2-7; D is unresolved. The germline V gene has CDR1 DFQATT and CDR2 SNEGSKA (reference sequence). V was clipped by 3 bases and J by 6 bases, with 6 bases between them. CDR3 size: 10 residues. The CDR3 spells CSARSLEQYF. The CDR3 nucleotides are TGCAGTGCTAGGTCCCTCGAGCAGTACTTC.

The CDR3 loop is CASSSGVAGALTFSTDTQYF. In DNA, the CDR3 is TGTGCCAGCAGCTCAGGGGTAGCGGGAGCGCTAACCTTTAGCACAGATACGCAGTATTTT. The rearrangement joins TRBV11-2 to TRBJ2-3, with 9 bases that match TRBD2. The CDR3 spans 20 residues. Germline CDR1 is SGHAT and CDR2 is FQNNGV. J was trimmed by 0 bases and V by 4 bases; bases with no gene match: 17. Full variable domain (outside the CDR3, taken from reference TRBV11-2 and TRBJ2-3): EAGVAQSPRYKIIEKRQSVAFWCNPISGHATLYWYQQILGQGPKLLIQFQNNGVVDDSQLPKDRFSAERLKGVDSTLKIQPAKLEDSAVYLCASSSGVAGALTFSTDTQYFGPGTRLTVL.